Below, one T cell receptor beta chain is given with its context. The source of the sample is a study of OX40 agonist ivuxolimab in advanced cancers. Here immunoSEQ multiplex PCR was the method, and the copy in TCRdb shows in-frame clones only, minus some. The sample contains some 65,000 clones, roughly nine tenths of which appear only once. The CDR3 runs to 14 residues. Trimming stripped 3 bases from V and 4 bases from J, with 7 bases between. Germline CDR1 and CDR2: MNHEY and SMNVEV (reference sequence). This sample comprised CD4+ or CD8+ T cells sorted from blood, obtained in a trial of the OX40 agonist ivuxolimab. This clonotype originated in an adult with an advanced solid tumor such as melanoma, head and neck, liver or kidney cancer. The chain links TRBV27 to TRBJ1-6, with D possibly being TRBD1 (6 bases). CDR3 region: CASSFGTYNSPLHF. The CDR3 coding sequence is TGTGCCAGCAGTTTCGGGACATATAATTCACCCCTCCACTTT.